What follows is one T cell receptor beta chain and its context. By share, this clonotype ranks as large (0.1 to 1%). Its specific antigen is unknown. No per-base quality is available; no much larger clone lies one base away. To prepare the library, 3' RACE was applied. TCR libraries were constructed from RNA with a 3' RACE protocol that used unique molecular identifiers to correct for PCR amplification bias. As many as 12 amplicon libraries were pooled and then sequenced on an Illumina MiSeq using v2 2x250 paired-end chemistry. On the study's bioinformatics: Decombinator was used to process the reads, assigning V and J genes and CDR3 and applying barcode-based correction of errors and PCR bias. Before the Gini coefficient was calculated with the R ineq package, repertoires were subsampled to the same depth. CDR3 similarity was assessed with GLIPH, Hamming distance and a shared triplet metric. The public reads were reprocessed in TCRdb via fastp at Q25 and MiXCR, keeping in-frame beta chains. All rows with the same CDR3 protein become a single entry with the most common DNA and genes. The V and J calls and clone size come from TCRdb's table, not from the authors' own analysis. This sample is represented by roughly 16,000 distinct CDR3 sequences; approximately 3.6% of them were singletons. About 5% of the sample belongs to the ten largest clones.

According to the study, the label for this sample's treatment or condition signals: PENTA 11 planned treatment interruption arm or continuous ART arm. Participants were children from the United Kingdom aged 2 to 15 years who had received at least three-drug ART for at least 24 weeks. Cryopreserved PBMCs containing at least 5 million viable cells were needed, and several candidate patients were excluded because their viable PBMC yield was low. Naive CD4+ CD45RA+ CD45RO- T cells were FACS-sorted from thawed PBMCs on a FACSAria III cell sorter. After sorting, the cells were fixed and RNA was extracted first with the RNeasy FFPE kit and then with the RNeasy Micro kit. The CDR3 starts with the cysteine, ends with the phenylalanine, and has 16 residues. Just CDR3 DNA is preserved here, 48 bases in frame from base 1. V has 2 bases trimmed and J has 1 base trimmed; junction bases matching no gene number 7.

This specimen belongs to a study of HIV-infected children after antiretroviral therapy interruption (dated by TCRdb to the late 2010s). Broadly, across the study: Eight children, all with CD4+ count above 500 and viral load below 50 copies/ml, were included, of whom four were on planned treatment interruption and four were on continuous treatment. A median age of about 9.5 years was recorded in the interruption group, and a median age of around 8 years was recorded in the continuous treatment group. Exposure to EBV and CMV had been recorded for most participating children. For the interruption arm, samples were taken at week 0, at week 12, at the end of interruption (week 24 or 48), and roughly 3 years after the study ended. Continuous-treatment samples were analyzed from corresponding weeks 0, 48 and 150. Alongside measurements of thymic output, TCR repertoires of children on planned treatment interruption were compared with TCR repertoires of children on continuous antiretroviral treatment.

The study at large found these results: In naive CD4+ repertoires of PTI patients, CDR3 sharing between time points fell after interruption began; many sequences were shared between end of interruption and 3 years later. Minor non-naive CD45RA+ populations such as EMRA or stem memory cells might have been included among the sorted CD45RA+ naive cells. The low number of patients is a limitation and the data should be interpreted with caution. An increase in the naive CD4+ Gini coefficient was observed by the end of treatment interruption, suggesting clonal expansion, and a return to baseline was observed by 3 years.

Sequences were derived from CD45RA+ CD4+ T cells from PBMCs, sampled from a donor given antiretroviral therapy, either interrupted or continuous. The cell subset or site label on this specimen signifies: naive CD4+ CD45RA+ CD45RO- T cells. The TCR comes from a child aged 2 to 17 with HIV. This receptor chain uses TRBV12-3 or TRBV12-4 and TRBJ1-1; the central 7 bases match TRBD1. The CDR3 is CASSLSKGAKNTEAFF. The nucleotide sequence reads as follows: TGTGCCAGCAGTTTATCCAAGGGGGCGAAGAACACTGAAGCTTTCTTT.